The 16 T cell receptor beta chains in this list originate from one sample, sequenced in a study of blood T cell repertoires in COVID-19 (dated by TCRdb to 2020 to 2022). Library preparation employed the immunoSEQ multiplex PCR assay. The source is immuneACCESS, and TCRdb retained only in-frame sequences with V and J called. Part of the clones is not carried over; for the studies checked, unresolved V genes explain less than half of this, and the remainder is unexplained. For this sample the table gives 200,000 to 250,000 clones, of which more than 80% were detected only once. The leading ten clones occupy over 3% of the sample. The sequenced material came from PBMCs or T cells enriched from blood (not recorded which). Every receptor here comes from a woman in her forties with acute COVID-19.

This chain joins TRBV6-5 and TRBJ2-7, with a tentative D call TRBD1 (5 bases). Trimming removed 6 bases from V and 0 bases from J, with 9 bases in between. Germline V gene sequence: CDR1 MNHEY, CDR2 SVGAGI. There are 13 residues in the CDR3. The CDR3 sequence: CASSRQISYEQYV. The DNA of the CDR3 is TGTGCCAGCAGCCGACAGATCTCCTACGAGCAGTACGTC.

The rearrangement links TRBV6-5 to TRBJ2-7; unclear D gene. CDR1 is MNHEY and CDR2 is SVGAGI in the germline V gene. The CDR3 is made up of 13 amino acids. V was shortened by 4 bases and J by 3 bases, with 10 bases between the two germline ends. CDR3 protein: CASSSTTVYEQYV. DNA of the CDR3: TGTGCCAGCAGTTCGACAACCGTCTACGAGCAGTACGTC.

The rearrangement links TRBV27 to TRBJ1-4; D unresolved. Looked up from germline, CDR1 is MNHEY and CDR2 is SMNVEV (reference sequence). The CDR3 is 15 residues long. Trimming took 6 bases from V and 0 from J, leaving 11 bases between them. The CDR3 protein is CASSSFGPTNEKLFF. The CDR3 DNA is TGTGCCAGCAGCTCCTTCGGTCCAACTAATGAAAAACTGTTTTTT. Drawing the rest from reference TRBV27 and TRBJ1-4, the complete variable domain is EAQVTQNPRYLITVTGKKLTVTCSQNMNHEYMSWYRQDPGLGLRQIYYSMNVEVTDKGDVPEGYKVSRKEKRNFPLILESPSPNQTSLYFCASSSFGPTNEKLFFGSGTQLSVL.

This chain joins TRBV6-5 and TRBJ1-5; 7 bases fit TRBD1. CDR3 length: 14 amino acids. Germline trimming cut 5 bases from V and 1 base from J; bases unmatched to any gene: 2. Germline V gene lookup returns CDR1 MNHEY and CDR2 SVGAGI. Here the CDR3 reads CASSPGGSNQPQHF. The CDR3 DNA reads TGTGCCAGCAGTCCAGGGGGAAGCAATCAGCCCCAGCATTTT.

This clone has only a few counts. The chain links TRBV6-5 to TRBJ1-4, with D unresolved. Between the trimmed V and J ends, which lost 0 bases and 8 bases, there was a span of 10 bases. Germline lookup yields CDR1 MNHEY and CDR2 SVGAGI. This CDR3 is 14 amino acids long. In DNA form, the CDR3 reads TGTGCCAGCAGTTACTCCCCAGGAGGCGAAAAACTGTTTTTT. It translates to CASSYSPGGEKLFF.

This chain uses TRBV9 with TRBJ2-6; a weak D match, TRBD1 (5 bases). Trimming cost V 2 bases and J 0 bases, with 6 bases left between them. Germline CDR1 SGDLS, CDR2 YYNGEE. The CDR3 is 15 residues long. CDR3 sequence reads: CASSVQGSGANVLTF. The CDR3 bases are TGTGCCAGCAGCGTCCAGGGCTCTGGGGCCAACGTCCTGACTTTC.

This clone was counted between two and nine times. V gene TRBV2 combines with J gene TRBJ1-1, with D possibly matching TRBD1 (5 bases). The length of the CDR3 is 15 residues. V lost 6 bases, J lost 1 base, and 15 bases lay in between. Per the germline V gene, CDR1 is SNHLY and CDR2 is FYNNEI. CDR3: CASRGGLTENTEAFF. The CDR3 coding sequence is TGTGCCAGCAGGGGAGGGCTGACAGAGAACACTGAAGCTTTCTTT.

This chain links TRBV11-1 with TRBJ1-6; perhaps TRBD1 as D (6 bases). The germline V and J ends were trimmed by 3 bases and 7 bases, with 10 bases remaining between them. This CDR3 is built from 14 residues. Per the germline V gene, CDR1 is SGHAT and CDR2 is FQDESV (reference sequence). The CDR3 spells CASSFPGANSPLHF. CDR3 coding DNA: TGTGCCAGCAGCTTTCCAGGGGCGAATTCACCCCTCCACTTT.

Only a few counts were recorded for this clone. The genes are TRBV10-2 and TRBJ2-1, with 7 bases lining up with TRBD1. This CDR3 is built from 12 residues. Germline CDR1 and CDR2: WSHSY and SAAADI. The V gene end was trimmed by 10 bases and the J gene end by 6 bases; junction bases not matched to a gene: 6. The CDR3 region has the DNA TGCGCCACCGCAGGGGGTCCCAATGAGCAGTTCTTC. Amino acids: CATAGGPNEQFF.

The rearrangement links TRBV13 to TRBJ1-2; 9 positions match TRBD1. V lost 1 base and J lost 6; bases outside the gene matches: 6. CDR1 is PRHDT, CDR2 FYEKMQ, per germline (reference sequence). There are 15 residues in the CDR3. This CDR3 is CASSLDGGQGNGYTF. CDR3 DNA: TGTGCCAGCAGCTTAGACGGAGGACAGGGGAATGGCTACACCTTC.

The genes are TRBV6-5 and TRBJ2-7; no reliable D call. Germline V gene sequence: CDR1 MNHEY, CDR2 SVGAGI. The germline V and J ends were trimmed by 6 bases and 3 bases, with 6 bases remaining between them. This CDR3 is built from 11 residues. CDR3 in amino acids: CASRRLYEQYF. The CDR3 DNA reads TGTGCCAGCAGGCGACTCTACGAGCAGTACTTC.

The chain carries TRBV19 and TRBJ2-5, with D possibly being TRBD2 (7 bases). V lost 6 bases to trimming and J lost 5 bases, with 13 bases between them. Germline V gene sequence: CDR1 LNHDA, CDR2 SQIVND (reference sequence). The CDR3 has 13 residues. Here the CDR3 reads CASRRGGRETQYF. In nucleotides, the CDR3 is TGTGCCAGTAGAAGGGGGGGCCGGGAGACCCAGTACTTC.

This chain uses TRBV7-2 with TRBJ1-5; D unresolved. Looked up from germline, CDR1 is SGHTA and CDR2 is FQGNSA. The CDR3 loop spans 14 amino acids. The V end was cut by 1 base, the J end by 5 bases, with 9 bases between. The DNA for the CDR3 is TGTGCCAGCAGCTTAGGGGCGGGGTATCAGCCCCAGCATTTT. Its translation: CASSLGAGYQPQHF.

The chain has TRBV5-1 and TRBJ2-1; TRBD1 is a possible D gene (5 bases). Germline loops: CDR1 SGHRS, CDR2 YFSETQ. V shed 0 bases and J shed 2 bases, with 9 bases lying between them. CDR3 length: 15 residues. The DNA of the CDR3 is TGCGCCAGCAGCTTGGGGGGCCTTCCCTACAATGAGCAGTTCTTC. Translating it yields CASSLGGLPYNEQFF.

The genes are TRBV9 and TRBJ1-4; TRBD1 agrees at 9 bases. Germline-derived CDR1 and CDR2 are SGDLS and YYNGEE. V lost 1 base to trimming and J lost 6 bases; unmatched junction nucleotides: 4. CDR3 size: 15 residues. In nucleotides, the CDR3 is TGTGCCAGCAGCGTATCGAGGACAGGGGATGAAAAACTGTTTTTT. The encoded protein is CASSVSRTGDEKLFF.

V and J are TRBV6-5 and TRBJ1-1, with 7 bases identical to TRBD1. The ends lost 6 bases at V and 6 bases at J; junction bases unmatched: 10. The CDR3 has 14 amino acids. CDR1 MNHEY and CDR2 SVGAGI come from the germline V gene. CDR3 bases: TGTGCCAGCAGCCGCCAGGGGGGAAGGGCTGAAGCTTTCTTT. This codes for CASSRQGGRAEAFF.